This TCR beta chain comes out of a study of T-cell reconstitution after alpha-beta-depleted transplantation in children. Points on this clonotype: What it recognizes is unknown.

Unique molecular identifiers were built into the TCRbeta library. TCRdb ran MiXCR on the PCR reads and lists one entry per CDR3 protein. The table lists 90,000 to 100,000 distinct CDR3 sequences, about 25% of them singletons, with about 22% in the top ten. General study points: Approximately two months post-transplant, alpha-beta T cells reportedly originated from several hundred expanded graft clones. Several patients had high TCRbeta diversity at day 60; it came from surviving recipient T cells and thymic progenitors. Most T-cell counts and diversity one year after the transplant came from T cells that were newly produced.

This CDR3 region has 17 residues. CDR1 and CDR2 from the germline V gene are LGHDT and YNNKEL (reference sequence). Trimming at V came to 2 bases and at J to 7 bases, leaving 11 bases not matched to a gene. This clonotype was obtained from a boy between 2 and 10 years old with acute lymphoblastic leukemia, due to receive a stem cell transplant. This specimen was PBMCs, taken before TCRalphabeta/CD19-depleted stem cell transplant. The chain joins TRBV3-1 to TRBJ2-1; TRBD1 matches at 10 bases. The CDR3 sequence: CASSQLRRDRGGNEQFF. The CDR3 coding sequence is TGTGCCAGCAGCCAACTCCGCCGGGACAGGGGTGGGAATGAGCAGTTCTTC.